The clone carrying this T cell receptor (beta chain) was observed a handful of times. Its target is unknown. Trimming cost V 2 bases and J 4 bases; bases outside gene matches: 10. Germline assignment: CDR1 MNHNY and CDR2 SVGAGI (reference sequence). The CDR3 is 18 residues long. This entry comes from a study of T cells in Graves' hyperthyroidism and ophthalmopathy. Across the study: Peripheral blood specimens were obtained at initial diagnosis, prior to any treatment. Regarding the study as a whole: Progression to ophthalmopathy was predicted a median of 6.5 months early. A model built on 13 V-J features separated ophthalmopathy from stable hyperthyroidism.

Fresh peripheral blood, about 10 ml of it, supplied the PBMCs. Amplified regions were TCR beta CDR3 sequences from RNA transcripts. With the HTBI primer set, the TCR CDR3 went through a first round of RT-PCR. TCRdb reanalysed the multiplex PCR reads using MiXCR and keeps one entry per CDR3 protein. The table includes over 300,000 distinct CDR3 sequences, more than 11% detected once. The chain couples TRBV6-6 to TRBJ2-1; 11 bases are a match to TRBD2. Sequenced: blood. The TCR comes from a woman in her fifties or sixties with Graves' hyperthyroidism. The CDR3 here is CASSYVWGTSGAYNEQFF. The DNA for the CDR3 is TGTGCCAGCAGTTACGTTTGGGGGACTAGCGGAGCTTACAATGAGCAGTTCTTC.